These 9 T cell receptor beta chains came from one sample sequenced in a study of blood T cell repertoires in COVID-19. Assay: immunoSEQ multiplex PCR; the TCRdb copy retains only in-frame clones and omits some. The top ten clones hold about 15% of a sample with 80,000 to 95,000 clones, more than 70% of them seen once. The sequencing sample was made of peripheral blood. These receptors were obtained from a woman in her 70s with acute or convalescent COVID-19.

This clone came up a few times. V and J are TRBV5-4 and TRBJ1-5; the D is unclear. The germline CDR1 and CDR2 sequences are SGHNT and YYREEE (reference sequence). V lost 6 bases and J lost 4, with 26 bases in between. CDR3 length: 18 amino acids. CDR3 sequence reads: CASNPMTGSEGTNQPQHF. The CDR3 DNA follows: TGTGCCAGCAACCCCATGACCGGTTCCGAGGGCACTAATCAGCCCCAGCATTTT.

This chain joins TRBV7-8 and TRBJ2-3; 9 positions match TRBD2. This CDR3 contains 15 residues. Unmatched junction bases numbered 5, after V lost 1 base and J lost 6 bases. Germline CDR1 and CDR2: SGHVS and FQNEAQ. The CDR3 region has the DNA TGTGCCAGCAGCTTAGTGGCGGGGGGGCCTGATACGCAGTATTTT. Translation gives CASSLVAGGPDTQYF.

This sequence joins TRBV6-2 or TRBV6-3 and TRBJ2-7; no definite D call. The CDR3 extends over 14 amino acids. Germline loops: CDR1 MNHEY, CDR2 SVGEGT. V was shortened by 4 bases and J by 2 bases, with 12 bases between the two germline ends. The DNA of the CDR3 is TGTGCCAGCAGTTGGTACAGAGATACCTACGAGCAGTACGTC. It is translated as CASSWYRDTYEQYV.

The genes are TRBV12-3 or TRBV12-4 and TRBJ1-2; 7 nucleotides line up with TRBD1. The CDR3 spans 13 residues. V was pared by 6 bases and J by 6 bases, with 7 bases of the junction left unmatched. CDR3 protein: CASRLTGRDGYTF. In DNA form, the CDR3 reads TGTGCCAGCAGGCTGACAGGGAGAGATGGCTACACCTTC.

V is TRBV25-1 and J is TRBJ1-4; 7 nucleotides agree with TRBD1. The CDR3 spans 15 residues. Trimming removed 3 bases from V and 5 bases from J; junction bases left unmatched: 6. CDR1 is MGHDK, CDR2 SYGVNS, per germline. CDR3 sequence reads: CASSDLGQLNEKLFF. The DNA for the CDR3 is TGTGCCAGCAGTGATTTGGGACAGTTAAATGAAAAACTGTTTTTT.

This chain links TRBV19 with TRBJ1-2, with TRBD1 as a possible D gene (6 bases). The germline V gene encodes CDR1 LNHDA and CDR2 SQIVND (reference sequence). CDR3 length: 12 amino acids. Trimming cost V 5 bases and J 4 bases, with 8 bases left between them. CDR3 nucleotides: TGTGCCAGTAGTCCACAGGGCTATGGCTACACCTTC. Protein sequence: CASSPQGYGYTF.

The gene calls are TRBV5-8 and TRBJ2-3; D ambiguous. This CDR3 is built from 15 residues. Germline CDR1 reads SGHTS; CDR2 reads YDEGEE. Trimming removed 2 bases at V and 0 bases at J, with 10 bases between. The CDR3 region is CASSFGLTSTDTQYF. In nucleotides, the CDR3 is TGTGCCAGCAGCTTTGGTTTGACTAGCACAGATACGCAGTATTTT.

The CDR3 spells CASSPGEKAFF. In nucleotides, the CDR3 is TGCGCCAGCAGTCCAGGGGAAAAAGCTTTCTTT. This sequence joins TRBV10-2 and TRBJ1-1; possibly TRBD1 for D (6 bases). CDR1 and CDR2 (germline): WSHSY, SAAADI. The CDR3 runs to 11 residues. Trimming left V 5 bases short and J 9 bases short, with 10 bases between.

This clone was seen once. CDR3 nucleotide sequence: TGCGCCAGCAGCGCCAGACAGGGCAGCTATGGCTACACCTTC. It encodes CASSARQGSYGYTF. The V gene is TRBV5-1, the J gene TRBJ1-2, with 7 bases matching TRBD1. Germline loops: CDR1 SGHRS, CDR2 YFSETQ. The J segment lost 4 bases and the V segment lost 4 bases, leaving 7 bases of the junction unmatched. The CDR3 length is 14 residues.